The present TCR beta chain was sequenced within a study of blood T cell repertoires in COVID-19. In its sample, this clone was seen once. Some clones are missing from TCRdb's copy, which holds only in-frame ones; the method was immunoSEQ multiplex PCR. Of 400,000 to 550,000 clones in the sample, roughly 91% were seen once. The CDR3 is 15 amino acids. The germline V gene has CDR1 LNHDA and CDR2 SQIVND (reference sequence). With 5 bases clipped from V and 8 bases from J, the junction kept 11 bases outside the gene matches. This TCR derives from a woman in her 30s with acute or convalescent COVID-19. Sample: peripheral blood. The chain combines TRBV19 with TRBJ1-4; 7 nucleotides agree with TRBD1. CDR3 residues: CASSLWDSKGEKLFF. CDR3 DNA: TGTGCCAGTAGTCTCTGGGACAGCAAGGGGGAAAAACTGTTTTTT.